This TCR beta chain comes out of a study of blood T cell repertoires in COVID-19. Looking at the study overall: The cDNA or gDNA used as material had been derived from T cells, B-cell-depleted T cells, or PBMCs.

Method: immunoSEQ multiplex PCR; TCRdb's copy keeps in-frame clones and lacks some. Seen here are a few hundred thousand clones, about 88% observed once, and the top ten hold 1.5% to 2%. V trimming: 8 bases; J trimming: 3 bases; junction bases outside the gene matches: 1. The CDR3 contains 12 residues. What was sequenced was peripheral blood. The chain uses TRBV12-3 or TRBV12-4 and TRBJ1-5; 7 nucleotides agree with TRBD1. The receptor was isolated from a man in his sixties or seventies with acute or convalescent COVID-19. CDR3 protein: CASGTDNQPQHF. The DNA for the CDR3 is TGTGCCAGCGGGACAGACAATCAGCCCCAGCATTTT.